This T cell receptor beta chain emerged from a study of blood T cell repertoires in COVID-19 (dated by TCRdb to the early 2020s). Regarding the research as a whole: Collaborator samples came from the United States, Italy and Spain and covered acute and convalescent phases of COVID-19. The prospective study material was composed of cDNA or gDNA derived from T cells, B-cell-depleted T cells, or PBMCs. The repertoires were released in a freely available public database meant as a resource for research on the immune response to SARS-CoV-2. The sample metadata nearly always contained a de-identified subject ID, COVID-19 status, age in years and sex. The dataset comprised deeply sampled blood TCRbeta repertoires from subjects exposed to, actively infected with, or recovered from COVID-19. Where HLA class I and class II types were available, the types were taken from metadata supplied by the sample provider, not from assay-based typing. Samples were obtained from the ongoing ImmuneRACE study (first 160 participants) and from some 1,200 subjects provided by 6 global collaborators. Study-level results and caveats: The quantity of clinical and demographic metadata differed by source and by participant and was supplied without curation.

The V and J ends are trimmed by 6 bases and 12 bases, leaving 15 bases between them. The CDR3, cysteine through phenylalanine, is 11 amino acids long. Only CDR3 DNA is held: 33 bases, read in frame from base 1. One collaborating source in Seattle enrolled patients while the patients were actively infected and followed the patients over time throughout the course of disease. Each collaborating institution followed its own protocols to collect whole blood in K2EDTA tubes. Collaborator samples were shipped for TCRbeta analysis as frozen whole blood, isolated PBMCs, or DNA extracted from either sample type. With regard to this clone: Its antigen specificity is not known. Base-call qualities are not available, and no considerably larger clone is one nucleotide away.

The immunoSEQ Assay, a bias-controlled multiplex PCR, was used to amplify TCRbeta CDR3 regions from genomic DNA. The original pipeline was this. The number of nucleated cells in each sample was estimated from the amplification of reference gene primers within the assay. To quantify the absolute abundance of each unique TCRbeta CDR3 rearrangement, sequence reads were collapsed and filtered. For each sample, productive Simpson clonality was calculated by taking the square root of Simpson's diversity index across productive rearrangements. Imported from immuneACCESS, the table was reduced by TCRdb to in-frame sequences with V and J called. These copies leave out some clones; in studies compared against another copy, an unresolved V gene accounts for under half, and the cause of the remainder is not known. V and J calls and clone size are given by that table; D and trimming were obtained from the DNA. Across this sample there are around 18,000 clones, with roughly 82% seen only once. The ten largest clones take up around 17% of the sample.

The sequence links TRBV12-3 or TRBV12-4 to TRBJ2-7; TRBD2 is a possible D gene, resting on 5 matching bases. The source is an older man with COVID-19, enrolled during active disease. Input material: peripheral blood. The sequence in DNA is TGTGCCAGCAGCACCGGGATGGAACGGTACTTC. The encoded protein is CASSTGMERYF.